These 22 T cell receptor beta chains came from one sample sequenced in a study of cytomegalovirus exposure and HLA in healthy donors. The study ran its PCR with 60 Vbeta and 13 Jbeta primers. TCRdb's copy holds only in-frame clones and misses some; the assay was immunoSEQ multiplex PCR. Of 100,000 to 150,000 clones listed, approximately 87% are singletons. The sample was PBMCs. The receptors originated from a man aged 18 to 30 in good health and CMV-seropositive.

This chain links TRBV6-5 with TRBJ1-2; D is possibly TRBD1 (5 bases). V lost 5 bases and J 0 bases, leaving 10 bases between the germline ends. Germline CDR1 is MNHEY and CDR2 is SVGAGI. The CDR3 is 14 residues long. The CDR3: CASSIDRANYGYTF. DNA of the CDR3: TGTGCCAGCAGTATCGACAGAGCTAACTATGGCTACACCTTC.

The chain has TRBV15 and TRBJ1-4; 8 positions agree with TRBD1. V lost 1 base to trimming and J lost 7 bases; unmatched junction nucleotides: 8. The CDR3 is 16 amino acids. CDR1 and CDR2 from the germline V gene are LNHNV and YYDKDF (reference sequence). In nucleotides, the CDR3 is TGTGCCACCAGCAGAGTGGGGACAGGAGGCCGTGAAAAACTGTTTTTT. Protein product: CATSRVGTGGREKLFF.

The chain uses TRBV19 and TRBJ1-2, with D possibly matching TRBD1 (5 bases). CDR3 length: 18 amino acids. The ends were cut back, 8 bases at V and 7 bases at J, with 32 bases in the middle. CDR1 LNHDA and CDR2 SQIVND come from the germline V gene (reference sequence). CDR3 sequence reads: CASDSIRRRGQGSSGYTF. The CDR3 coding sequence is TGTGCCAGTGACTCAATAAGAAGGAGGGGCCAGGGAAGTTCTGGCTACACCTTC.

The rearrangement links TRBV5-5 to TRBJ1-2; 7 bases fit TRBD1. Trimming at V came to 1 base and at J to 5 bases, leaving 5 bases not matched to a gene. CDR3 length: 14 amino acids. Germline V gene sequence: CDR1 SGHKS, CDR2 YYEKEE (reference sequence). This chain's CDR3 is CASSLQGEGYGYTF. The CDR3, as DNA: TGTGCCAGCAGCTTGCAGGGGGAAGGATATGGCTACACCTTC.

CDR3 amino acids: CASSWIGGRGGYTF. The CDR3 DNA sequence: TGTGCCAGCAGCTGGATCGGGGGTAGGGGTGGCTACACCTTC. The chain joins TRBV7-6 to TRBJ1-2; maybe TRBD1 (5 bases). Germline CDR1 is SGHVS and CDR2 is FNYEAQ. CDR3 length: 14 residues. The germline V and J ends were trimmed by 4 bases and 7 bases, with 16 bases remaining between them.

The V and J genes are TRBV5-5 and TRBJ2-3; 10 bases fit TRBD2. The CDR3 covers 15 residues. Germline CDR1 and CDR2: SGHKS and YYEKEE (reference sequence). The V segment lost 1 base and the J segment 6 bases; nucleotides outside the gene matches: 5. The CDR3 sequence is CASSLSSGGPDTQYF. The DNA of the CDR3 is TGTGCCAGCAGCTTGTCTAGCGGGGGCCCGGATACGCAGTATTTT.

The gene calls are TRBV7-9 and TRBJ2-5, with 7 bases that match TRBD1. The CDR3 extends over 15 amino acids. Germline loops: CDR1 SEHNR, CDR2 FQNEAQ (reference sequence). The trim removed 4 bases at V and 4 bases at J, leaving 9 bases unmatched. CDR3 residues: CASSWPGQSPETQYF. DNA for the CDR3: TGTGCCAGCAGCTGGCCGGGACAGTCGCCAGAGACCCAGTACTTC. The whole variable domain, filled in from reference TRBV7-9 and TRBJ2-5, reads DTGVSQNPRHKITKRGQNVTFRCDPISEHNRLYWYRQTLGQGPEFLTYFQNEAQLEKSRLLSDRFSAERPKGSFSTLEIQRTEQGDSAMYLCASSWPGQSPETQYFGPGTRLLVL.

The CDR3 nucleotides are TGCGCCAGCAGCCAAGGGACTGGAGGTAACTATGGCTACACCTTC. Its protein product is CASSQGTGGNYGYTF. The rearrangement joins TRBV4-1 to TRBJ1-2; unclear D gene. The CDR3 length is 15 residues. V lost 1 base to trimming and J lost 1 base, with 10 bases between them. Germline CDR1 is MGHRA and CDR2 is YSYEKL.

The chain carries TRBV19 and TRBJ1-5, with 7 positions matching TRBD1. J gave up 0 bases and V 4 bases, and 3 bases lay outside the gene matches. In germline, CDR1 is LNHDA, CDR2 SQIVND (reference sequence). The CDR3 is 15 residues long. CDR3 region: CASSTTGNSNQPQHF. The CDR3 region has the DNA TGTGCCAGTAGTACGACAGGGAATAGCAATCAGCCCCAGCATTTT.

CDR3 bases: TGTGCCAGCAGCGTAGCGGGGGGTACGCAGTATTTT. Its translation is CASSVAGGTQYF. This chain connects TRBV9 to TRBJ2-3; the match to TRBD2 covers 7 bases. Germline V lookup: CDR1 SGDLS, CDR2 YYNGEE. J was trimmed by 8 bases and V by 0 bases; bases with no gene match: 0. The CDR3 extends over 12 amino acids.

The chain joins TRBV29-1 to TRBJ2-3, with 10 bases lining up with TRBD1. This CDR3 comprises 15 residues. The germline gives CDR1 SQVTM, CDR2 ANQGSEA. The V gene end was trimmed by 1 base and the J gene end by 2 bases; junction bases not matched to a gene: 3. The CDR3 loop reads CSVEGGQGITDTQYF. CDR3 DNA sequence: TGCAGCGTTGAAGGGGGACAGGGGATCACAGATACGCAGTATTTT.

This clone appeared once. The V gene is TRBV20-1, the J gene TRBJ2-2; no clear D. Germline-derived CDR1 and CDR2 are DFQATT and SNEGSKA (reference sequence). CDR3 length: 11 residues. With 3 bases removed from V and 7 bases from J, the gap between germline ends came to 6 bases. The CDR3 region is CSASFNGELFF. CDR3 DNA sequence: TGCAGTGCTAGTTTTAACGGGGAGCTGTTTTTT.

The genes are TRBV7-9 and TRBJ1-3; D is ambiguous. V shed 5 bases and J shed 1 base, with 9 bases lying between them. CDR3 length equals 14 residues. Per the germline V gene, CDR1 is SEHNR and CDR2 is FQNEAQ (reference sequence). CDR3 in DNA: TGTGCCAGCAGCGACCTAGGATCTGGAAACACCATATATTTT. This sequence encodes CASSDLGSGNTIYF.

The sample holds one count of this clone. The chain joins TRBV9 to TRBJ1-3, with D maybe TRBD1 (6 bases). Germline V gene sequence: CDR1 SGDLS, CDR2 YYNGEE. V lost 3 bases, J lost 4 bases, and 14 bases lay in between. The CDR3 is 15 residues long. The CDR3 nucleotides read TGTGCCAGCAGCGCAGGACAGATAGCAGGAAACACCATATATTTT. Its protein is CASSAGQIAGNTIYF. Combining the CDR3 with reference TRBV9 and TRBJ1-3 gives the whole variable domain DSGVTQTPKHLITATGQRVTLRCSPRSGDLSVYWYQQSLDQGLQFLIQYYNGEERAKGNILERFSAQQFPDLHSELNLSSLELGDSALYFCASSAGQIAGNTIYFGEGSWLTVV.

The genes are TRBV27 and TRBJ2-7; 7 bases agree with TRBD2. Trimming took 6 bases from V and 6 from J; bases not matched to a gene: 8. This CDR3 contains 13 residues. Germline CDR1 reads MNHEY; CDR2 reads SMNVEV (reference sequence). CDR3 sequence reads: CASSLGLVGEQYF. In nucleotides, the CDR3 is TGTGCCAGCAGCCTCGGACTAGTCGGCGAGCAGTACTTC.

This clone was detected only a few times. V is TRBV11-2 and J is TRBJ1-1; D perhaps matches TRBD1 (5 bases). The V gene's germline CDR1 is SGHAT and CDR2 FQNNGV. The CDR3 consists of 13 residues. The germline V and J ends were trimmed by 2 bases and 12 bases, with 16 bases remaining between them. The CDR3 spells CASSLMVRQSTFF. The CDR3, as DNA: TGTGCCAGCAGCTTAATGGTGAGACAGTCGACTTTCTTT.

The V and J genes are TRBV25-1 and TRBJ2-6; 7 nucleotides agree with TRBD2. Per germline, CDR1 MGHDK and CDR2 SYGVNS. The CDR3 runs to 16 residues. The V and J ends lost 4 bases and 2 bases, in that order; junction bases with no gene match: 5. CDR3 protein: CASSGWEGTGANVLTF. Written as DNA, the CDR3 is TGTGCCAGCAGTGGATGGGAGGGGACTGGGGCCAACGTCCTGACTTTC.

V gene TRBV5-1 combines with J gene TRBJ1-3; possibly TRBD1 for D (6 bases). From germline, CDR1 is SGHRS and CDR2 YFSETQ. Trimming cost V 0 bases and J 8 bases, with 9 bases left between them. This CDR3 comprises 13 residues. The CDR3 loop reads CASSLAGVDTIYF. The DNA of the CDR3 is TGCGCCAGCAGCTTGGCAGGGGTTGACACCATATATTTT.

This clone came up a few times. The chain joins TRBV19 to TRBJ2-3; tentatively, D is TRBD2 (5 bases). The V and J ends lost 5 bases and 2 bases respectively, with 14 bases between them. This CDR3 spans 15 amino acids. The V gene's germline CDR1 is LNHDA and CDR2 SQIVND (reference sequence). The CDR3 DNA follows: TGTGCCAGTAGTTTGGGAGATCGGGACACAGATACGCAGTATTTT. This gives the protein CASSLGDRDTDTQYF.

The chain combines TRBV7-8 with TRBJ1-2; TRBD1 aligns across 10 bases. The CDR3 is 15 residues long. Germline V CDR1 and CDR2: SGHVS, FQNEAQ. J gave up 4 bases and V 4 bases, and 6 bases lay outside the gene matches. The CDR3 nucleotides read TGTGCCAGCAGCTCCGGGACAGGGGACTTCTATGGCTACACCTTC. This encodes CASSSGTGDFYGYTF.

This clone was seen a single time. The V call is TRBV7-8, the J call TRBJ2-3; D not resolved. The CDR3 has 14 amino acids. Trimming removed 1 base from V and 0 bases from J, with 5 bases in between. Germline-derived CDR1 and CDR2 are SGHVS and FQNEAQ. The DNA for the CDR3 is TGTGCCAGCAGCTTAGAAGAGAGCACAGATACGCAGTATTTT. It translates to CASSLEESTDTQYF.

The chain recombines TRBV7-6 with TRBJ2-2; perhaps TRBD2 as D (6 bases). The ends were cut back, 2 bases at V and 6 bases at J, with 16 bases in the middle. Germline lookup yields CDR1 SGHVS and CDR2 FNYEAQ. This CDR3 has 16 amino acids. DNA of the CDR3: TGTGCCAGCAGCTTAAGCGAAACTAGCTATCCCGGGGAGCTGTTTTTT. It encodes CASSLSETSYPGELFF.